This T cell receptor beta chain was captured by sequencing in a study of CD8 T cells in Susac syndrome. Under recently defined diagnostic criteria, the patients with Susac syndrome qualified as having definite or probable disease. A word on this clonotype: Its antigen remains unidentified.

Reverse transcription used about 0.45 to 1 ug RNA and random hexamers. The authors amplified TCR beta CDR3 across 54 Vbeta and 13 Jbeta using immunoSEQ multiplex PCR. TCRdb independently ran MiXCR on the immunoSEQ multiplex PCR reads; one entry per CDR3 protein. The sample includes under 200,000 distinct CDR3 sequences, around 90% of them seen just once. Notes on the study in general: Regarding the TCR sequencing and HLA analysis, the study admitted that a relatively small number of individuals were involved.

The V end lost 4 bases, the J end lost 0 bases, and 10 bases lay between the germline ends. The germline CDR1 and CDR2 sequences are SQVTM and ANQGSEA. The CDR3 length is 13 residues. The clonotype originates from a human donor with Susac syndrome. The sequenced material came from CD4+ T cells from PBMCs. The chain recombines TRBV29-1 with TRBJ2-7, with no clear D. CDR3: CSVVGRLSYEQYF. CDR3 DNA: TGCAGCGTTGTGGGCAGACTCTCCTACGAGCAGTACTTC.